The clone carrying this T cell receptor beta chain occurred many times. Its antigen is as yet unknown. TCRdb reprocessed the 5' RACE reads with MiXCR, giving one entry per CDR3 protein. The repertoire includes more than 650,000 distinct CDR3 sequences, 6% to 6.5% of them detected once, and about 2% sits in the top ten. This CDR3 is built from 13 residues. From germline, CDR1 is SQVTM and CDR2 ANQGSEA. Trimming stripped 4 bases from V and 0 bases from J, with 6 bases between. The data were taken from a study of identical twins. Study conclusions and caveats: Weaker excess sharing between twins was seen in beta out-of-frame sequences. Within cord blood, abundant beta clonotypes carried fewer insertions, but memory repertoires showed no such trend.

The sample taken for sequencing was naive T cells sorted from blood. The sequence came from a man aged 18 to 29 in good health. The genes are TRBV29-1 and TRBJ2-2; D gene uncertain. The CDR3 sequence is CSVVSANTGELFF. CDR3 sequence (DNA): TGCAGCGTTGTATCAGCGAACACCGGGGAGCTGTTTTTT.